The 29 T cell receptor beta chains presented below share a single source sample, sequenced in a study of blood T cell repertoires in COVID-19. Data came from immunoSEQ multiplex PCR; TCRdb stores just in-frame clones and leaves some out. Here the sample spans roughly 250,000 clones, over 70% being singletons. Sequenced: PBMCs or T cells enriched from blood (not recorded which). The receptors shown here come from a woman between 35 and 50 years old who had been exposed to COVID-19.

The chain combines TRBV28 with TRBJ1-1; 8 bases align to TRBD1. V trimming: 5 bases; J trimming: 4 bases; junction bases outside the gene matches: 6. The CDR3 runs 14 residues. Per the germline V gene, CDR1 is MDHEN and CDR2 is SYDVKM. CDR3 nucleotide sequence: TGTGCCAGCAGTGCCAGGGGGCGCGTCACTGAAGCTTTCTTT. Translating gives CASSARGRVTEAFF.

This chain joins TRBV18 and TRBJ2-7, with no clear D. Trimming left V 4 bases short and J 0 bases short, with 13 bases between. The CDR3 runs to 15 residues. Germline V lookup: CDR1 KGHSH, CDR2 LQKENI. The CDR3 nucleotides are TGTGCCAGCTCACGTGGAACAGTAAACTCCTACGAGCAGTACTTC. This gives the protein CASSRGTVNSYEQYF. Variable domain in full (rest from reference TRBV18 and TRBJ2-7): NAGVMQNPRHLVRRRGQEARLRCSPMKGHSHVYWYRQLPEEGLKFMVYLQKENIIDESGMPKERFSAEFPKEGPSILRIQQVVRGDSAAYFCASSRGTVNSYEQYFGPGTRLTVT.

This chain links TRBV7-9 with TRBJ2-1; 9 positions agree with TRBD2. The CDR3 runs 13 residues. Trimming took 1 base from V and 10 from J; bases not matched to a gene: 2. The V gene's germline CDR1 is SEHNR and CDR2 FQNEAQ (reference sequence). CDR3 in amino acids: CASSLVSGSEQFF. The DNA of the CDR3 is TGTGCCAGCAGCTTAGTTAGCGGGAGCGAGCAGTTCTTC. The variable domain in full, completed from reference TRBV7-9 and TRBJ2-1, reads DTGVSQNPRHKITKRGQNVTFRCDPISEHNRLYWYRQTLGQGPEFLTYFQNEAQLEKSRLLSDRFSAERPKGSFSTLEIQRTEQGDSAMYLCASSLVSGSEQFFGPGTRLTVL.

The chain employs TRBV13 and TRBJ1-4; maybe TRBD1 (5 bases). Trimming pared 1 base from V and 0 bases from J, leaving 9 bases between. Germline CDR1 reads PRHDT; CDR2 reads FYEKMQ (reference sequence). CDR3 length: 16 residues. Written as DNA, the CDR3 is TGTGCCAGCAGCTTAGACCGACAGACAACTAATGAAAAACTGTTTTTT. This codes for CASSLDRQTTNEKLFF.

The V call is TRBV12-3 or TRBV12-4, the J call TRBJ1-1; 7 bases agree with TRBD1. The CDR3 spans 13 residues. With 7 bases clipped from V and 3 bases from J, the junction kept 5 bases outside the gene matches. In DNA, the CDR3 is TGTGCCAGCACCCGGGGACAGCACACTGAAGCTTTCTTT. This translates into CASTRGQHTEAFF.

The chain employs TRBV5-1 and TRBJ2-1, with 9 positions matching TRBD2. CDR1 is SGHRS and CDR2 is YFSETQ in the germline V gene. Trimming removed 4 bases from V and 7 bases from J; junction bases left unmatched: 6. This CDR3 contains 14 residues. This chain's CDR3 is CASSPGGGGNEQFF. The CDR3 coding sequence is TGCGCCAGCAGCCCAGGCGGGGGGGGAAATGAGCAGTTCTTC.

The chain links TRBV7-6 to TRBJ2-3, with D maybe TRBD2 (5 bases). Trimming stripped 0 bases from V and 0 bases from J, with 7 bases between. The CDR3 is 15 residues long. CDR1 and CDR2 (germline): SGHVS, FNYEAQ. The CDR3 protein is CASSLAGVSTDTQYF. The CDR3, as DNA: TGTGCCAGCAGCTTAGCGGGAGTAAGCACAGATACGCAGTATTTT.

The chain combines TRBV3-1 (or the pseudogene TRBV3-2) with TRBJ1-2; the match to TRBD1 covers 9 bases. The CDR3 is 18 amino acids. CDR1 and CDR2 from the germline V gene are LGHDT and YNNKEL (reference sequence). Trimming removed 5 bases from V and 7 bases from J; junction bases left unmatched: 20. In DNA form, the CDR3 reads TGTGCCAGCAGCGTAGGGACAGGGATCATGAGCGTTTGGGGTGGCTACACCTTC. It is translated as CASSVGTGIMSVWGGYTF.

V and J are TRBV7-9 and TRBJ2-1; the D gene is possibly TRBD2 (6 bases). The CDR3 spans 15 residues. Germline V CDR1 and CDR2: SEHNR, FQNEAQ (reference sequence). The V gene lost 7 bases and the J gene lost 0 bases, with 13 bases spanning the gap. The CDR3: CASTFGGSSYNEQFF. The CDR3 DNA is TGTGCCAGCACCTTCGGGGGAAGCTCCTACAATGAGCAGTTCTTC.

Concerning this clone: At one end the junction does not follow the germline gene, possibly because of a read error. The chain joins TRBV5-1 to TRBJ2-6, with D possibly TRBD2 on 6 matching bases. The CDR3 consists of 16 residues. The germline V gene encodes CDR1 SGHRS and CDR2 YFSETQ. CDR3 sequence (DNA): TGTGCCAGCAGCTTGGAGGGGTCCTCTGGGGCCAACGTCCTGACTTTC. The encoded protein is CASSLEGSSGANVLTF.

The chain links TRBV4-3 to TRBJ2-7; TRBD1 matches at 9 bases. Germline V gives CDR1 LGHNA, CDR2 YSLEER. This CDR3 has 16 residues. Trimming cost V 1 base and J 2 bases; bases outside gene matches: 6. The CDR3 is CASSQVWGQGPYEQYF. DNA of the CDR3: TGCGCCAGCAGCCAAGTGTGGGGACAGGGCCCCTACGAGCAGTACTTC.

J is TRBJ1-2 and V is TRBV6-1; 11 positions agree with TRBD1. Germline CDR1 MNHNS, CDR2 SASEGT. This CDR3 comprises 13 residues. Trimming cost V 6 bases and J 7 bases; bases outside gene matches: 4. CDR3 residues: CASSGQGATGYTF. As DNA, the CDR3 is TGTGCCAGCAGCGGACAGGGGGCAACTGGCTACACCTTC.

This rearrangement joins TRBV30 to TRBJ2-3, with TRBD2 identical over 10 bases. Germline V CDR1 and CDR2: GTSNPN, SVGIG (reference sequence). Trimming took 0 bases from V and 2 from J; bases not matched to a gene: 5. This CDR3 has 16 residues. The CDR3 DNA reads as TGTGCCTGGAGTGTAAAAGGACTAGCGGTCACAGATACGCAGTATTTT. It yields the protein CAWSVKGLAVTDTQYF.

The chain couples TRBV7-9 to TRBJ2-4; D may be TRBD1 (6 bases). The V gene's germline CDR1 is SEHNR and CDR2 FQNEAQ (reference sequence). The ends were cut back, 4 bases at V and 6 bases at J, with 16 bases in the middle. The CDR3 runs to 15 residues. In DNA form, the CDR3 reads TGTGCCAGCAGCTCGACGAACAGGGTGGGAAACATTCAGTACTTC. It specifies CASSSTNRVGNIQYF.

The CDR3 nucleotides read TGTGCCAGCAGCTGGCGGGACGGTAATTCACCCCTCCACTTT. This codes for CASSWRDGNSPLHF. The V gene is TRBV7-2, the J gene TRBJ1-6; TRBD1 might be the D (5 bases). There are 14 residues in the CDR3. Between the trimmed V and J ends, which lost 4 bases and 6 bases, there was a span of 10 bases. Germline lookup yields CDR1 SGHTA and CDR2 FQGNSA.

V and J are TRBV27 and TRBJ1-4; D call uncertain. Deletions cut 4 bases from V and 7 bases from J, with 7 bases between. Germline assignment: CDR1 MNHEY and CDR2 SMNVEV (reference sequence). This CDR3 is built from 12 residues. CDR3: CASSSYGEKLFF. The CDR3 DNA reads as TGTGCCAGCAGTTCTTACGGTGAAAAACTGTTTTTT. The variable domain in full, completed from reference TRBV27 and TRBJ1-4, reads EAQVTQNPRYLITVTGKKLTVTCSQNMNHEYMSWYRQDPGLGLRQIYYSMNVEVTDKGDVPEGYKVSRKEKRNFPLILESPSPNQTSLYFCASSSYGEKLFFGSGTQLSVL.

V gene TRBV2 combines with J gene TRBJ2-7, with D possibly being TRBD1 (6 bases). The CDR3 covers 13 residues. Germline CDR1 reads SNHLY; CDR2 reads FYNNEI. Trimming removed 4 bases from V and 6 bases from J, with 13 bases in between. DNA of the CDR3: TGTGCCAGCAGTGTACAGGGATTTGGCGAGCAGTACGTC. The encoded protein is CASSVQGFGEQYV.

This clone was detected once. The chain recombines TRBV7-9 with TRBJ1-1, with 10 bases lining up with TRBD1. CDR1 and CDR2 from the germline V gene are SEHNR and FQNEAQ (reference sequence). This CDR3 has 18 residues. V was clipped by 2 bases and J by 5 bases; unmatched bases: 14. As DNA, the CDR3 is TGTGCCAGCAGCTTATGGGGATCGACAGGGGGCGCGGGTACTGAAGCTTTCTTT. Translated: CASSLWGSTGGAGTEAFF.

The rearrangement joins TRBV4-1 to TRBJ2-1; D perhaps matches TRBD1 (7 bases). Germline CDR1 MGHRA, CDR2 YSYEKL. This CDR3 has 16 amino acids. V gave up 4 bases and J gave up 2 bases, with 15 bases separating them. CDR3 bases: TGCGCCAGCAGCCGTTCGGGGGACAGCGCCTACAATGAGCAGTTCTTC. Its translation: CASSRSGDSAYNEQFF.

This clone was counted only a few times. The V call is TRBV11-1, the J call TRBJ1-2; D gene uncertain. The length of the CDR3 is 11 residues. Trimming cost V 4 bases and J 8 bases, with 8 bases left between them. Germline CDR1 SGHAT, CDR2 FQDESV (reference sequence). The CDR3 loop reads CASSSRGGYTF. The CDR3 nucleotides read TGTGCCAGCAGCTCAAGAGGCGGCTACACCTTC.

The V call is TRBV5-5, the J call TRBJ1-5, with D possibly matching TRBD1 (5 bases). V shed 4 bases and J shed 0 bases, with 17 bases lying between them. Germline values: CDR1 SGHKS, CDR2 YYEKEE (reference sequence). This CDR3 is 17 amino acids long. The CDR3 protein is CASSRDFTPYSNQPQHF. The CDR3 nucleotides are TGTGCCAGCAGCAGGGACTTTACCCCCTATAGCAATCAGCCCCAGCATTTT.

The chain couples TRBV11-3 to TRBJ2-3, with D hard to call. This CDR3 comprises 13 residues. The germline V and J ends were trimmed by 3 bases and 2 bases, with 6 bases remaining between them. Germline-derived CDR1 and CDR2 are SGHNT and YENEEA. CDR3 residues: CASSFGSTDTQYF. In nucleotides, the CDR3 is TGTGCCAGCAGCTTCGGGTCCACAGATACGCAGTATTTT.

V is TRBV19 and J is TRBJ1-1, with 10 bases fitting TRBD1. V was pared by 5 bases and J by 13 bases, with 22 bases of the junction left unmatched. This CDR3 has 17 residues. From germline, CDR1 is LNHDA and CDR2 SQIVND (reference sequence). The CDR3 sequence is CASSRDRGGSDTDRGFF. CDR3 DNA: TGTGCCAGTAGTCGGGACAGGGGAGGGTCTGACACAGATCGAGGTTTCTTT.

V usage is TRBV10-2 and J usage is TRBJ2-7; 8 positions match TRBD2. J was trimmed by 1 base and V by 6 bases; bases with no gene match: 2. The CDR3 consists of 13 residues. From germline, CDR1 is WSHSY and CDR2 SAAADI. DNA of the CDR3: TGCGCCAGCAGAACTAGCGGATCCTACGAGCAGTACGTC. Residues: CASRTSGSYEQYV.

This rearrangement joins TRBV7-2 to TRBJ2-1; 9 nucleotides agree with TRBD2. This CDR3 region has 15 residues. Germline-derived CDR1 and CDR2 are SGHTA and FQGNSA. J was trimmed by 4 bases and V by 1 base; bases with no gene match: 2. The CDR3 coding sequence is TGTGCCAGCAGCTTAGGCGGGGGGGGATACAATGAGCAGTTCTTC. Translating it yields CASSLGGGGYNEQFF.

This clone appeared a single time. The chain is built from TRBV27 and TRBJ2-7; possibly TRBD1 for D (6 bases). Trimming cost V 3 bases and J 2 bases, with 14 bases left between them. Per germline, CDR1 MNHEY and CDR2 SMNVEV (reference sequence). This CDR3 spans 15 amino acids. Here the CDR3 DNA reads TGTGCCAGCAGTTTGTTCACCGGGACAACCTACGAGCAGTACTTC. It is translated as CASSLFTGTTYEQYF.

The chain recombines TRBV18 with TRBJ1-5; 9 positions agree with TRBD1. This CDR3 spans 19 amino acids. Germline CDR1 is KGHSH and CDR2 is LQKENI. Trimming took 3 bases from V and 0 from J; bases not matched to a gene: 12. The CDR3 nucleotides are TGTGCCAGCTCACCGAGGGAACAGGGGGCACTATATAGCAATCAGCCCCAGCATTTT. It specifies CASSPREQGALYSNQPQHF.

The chain couples TRBV15 to TRBJ1-1, with D hard to call. Trimming shortened V by 0 bases and J by 1 base, and 15 bases separated the two germline ends. Germline CDR1 and CDR2: LNHNV and YYDKDF (reference sequence). CDR3 length: 17 amino acids. CDR3 residues: CATSRDRSGIGNTEAFF. Here the CDR3 DNA reads TGTGCCACCAGCAGAGATCGTTCGGGGATAGGGAACACTGAAGCTTTCTTT. The full variable domain, its missing parts supplied by reference TRBV15 and TRBJ1-1, is DAMVIQNPRYQVTQFGKPVTLSCSQTLNHNVMYWYQQKSSQAPKLLFHYYDKDFNNEADTPDNFQSRRPNTSFCFLDIRSPGLGDTAMYLCATSRDRSGIGNTEAFFGQGTRLTVV.

The chain recombines TRBV5-6 with TRBJ1-5; TRBD1 might be the D (6 bases). Trimming stripped 3 bases from V and 5 bases from J, with 12 bases between. The CDR3 runs to 14 residues. CDR1 is SGHDT and CDR2 is YYEEEE in the germline V gene. The CDR3 protein is CASSSLQGDQPQHF. The CDR3 region has the DNA TGTGCCAGCAGCTCCTTACAGGGAGATCAGCCCCAGCATTTT.